These 25 T cell receptor beta chains share one sample of origin, sequenced in a study of T cell repertoires in cytomegalovirus infection. Which antigens these TCRs recognize remains unknown. TCRdb used MiXCR to reprocess the reads, holding one entry per CDR3 protein. Of about 770,000 distinct CDR3 sequences in the sample, almost 30% were seen once. Sequenced material: cultured CD8+ T cells from PBMCs, taken from culture after CMV antigen stimulation. The receptors stem from a human donor in good health (CMV status not recorded). Some clones in this sample may be carry-over from other donors' samples.

This clonotype was counted only a few times. This sequence joins TRBV12-3 or TRBV12-4 and TRBJ2-3, with 7 bases identical to TRBD1. The CDR3 sequence is 17 residues long. V shed 3 bases, J shed 0 bases, and the junction held 9 bases outside the gene matches. The CDR3 loop reads CASSFHPGQRSTDTQYF. The CDR3 bases are TGTGCCAGCAGTTTCCACCCGGGACAGAGAAGCACAGATACGCAGTATTTT.

This clonotype has more than one count but fewer than ten. For the CDR3, the DNA is TGCGCCAGCAGCCAGGTACAGGGTATACAGACCCAGTACTTC. Amino acid sequence: CASSQVQGIQTQYF. The rearrangement joins TRBV4-3 to TRBJ2-5, with a tentative D call TRBD1 (6 bases). In germline, CDR1 is LGHNA, CDR2 YSLEER. V was clipped by 3 bases and J by 6 bases, with 14 bases between them. The length of the CDR3 is 14 residues.

This CDR3 reads CASCPGQAYGYTF. DNA for the CDR3: TGTGCCAGCTGCCCGGGACAGGCCTATGGCTACACCTTC. V usage is TRBV6-5 and J usage is TRBJ1-2; 8 bases fit TRBD1. This CDR3 has 13 residues. With 8 bases clipped from V and 4 bases from J, the junction kept 6 bases outside the gene matches. CDR1 MNHEY and CDR2 SVGAGI come from the germline V gene.

The CDR3 region has the DNA TGTGCCAGCAGCCCCTTGGGACATTCCACAGATACGCAGTATTTT. It translates to CASSPLGHSTDTQYF. The J gene is TRBJ2-3, the V gene TRBV27; weak D call: TRBD1 (6 bases). This CDR3 is built from 15 residues. With 6 bases removed from V and 2 bases from J, the gap between germline ends came to 15 bases. CDR1 is MNHEY, CDR2 SMNVEV, per germline (reference sequence).

This clonotype came up many times. The chain employs TRBV7-2 and TRBJ1-1; D unclear. The germline V gene has CDR1 SGHTA and CDR2 FQGNSA. Trimming took 1 base from V and 4 from J, leaving 10 bases between them. This CDR3 region has 14 residues. The CDR3 nucleotides read TGTGCCAGCAGCTTAGTTTCCTTGGGCACTGAAGCTTTCTTT. Amino acids: CASSLVSLGTEAFF. Using reference TRBV7-2 and TRBJ1-1 for the parts outside the CDR3, the full variable domain is GAGVSQSPSNKVTEKGKDVELRCDPISGHTALYWYRQSLGQGLEFLIYFQGNSAPDKSGLPSDRFSAERTGGSVSTLTIQRTQQEDSAVYLCASSLVSLGTEAFFGQGTRLTVV.

The chain joins TRBV6-6 to TRBJ2-1, with TRBD2 identical over 9 bases. V gave up 7 bases and J gave up 4 bases; unmatched junction bases: 14. Germline V lookup: CDR1 MNHNY, CDR2 SVGAGI (reference sequence). The CDR3 is 17 residues long. CDR3: CASTKSPLLAGYNEQFF. CDR3 sequence (DNA): TGTGCCAGCACCAAATCCCCGCTTCTAGCGGGGTACAATGAGCAGTTCTTC.

This clonotype was counted only a few times. This chain uses TRBV7-6 with TRBJ1-4; D unresolved. Trimming stripped 0 bases from V and 8 bases from J, with 4 bases between. CDR1 SGHVS and CDR2 FNYEAQ come from the germline V gene. There are 12 residues in the CDR3. DNA of the CDR3: TGTGCCAGCAGCTTAGCGTACGAAAAACTGTTTTTT. Translation: CASSLAYEKLFF. Full variable domain (missing parts from reference TRBV7-6 and TRBJ1-4): GAGVSQSPRYKVTKRGQDVALRCDPISGHVSLYWYRQALGQGPEFLTYFNYEAQQDKSGLPNDRFSAERPEGSISTLTIQRTEQRDSAMYRCASSLAYEKLFFGSGTQLSVL.

The chain is built from TRBV6-2 or TRBV6-3 and TRBJ2-4; unclear D gene. The V end lost 7 bases, the J end lost 6 bases, and 16 bases lay between the germline ends. The CDR3 extends over 14 amino acids. CDR1 is MNHEY, CDR2 SVGEGT, per germline. CDR3 amino acids: CASTLNSQLNIQYF. CDR3 coding DNA: TGTGCCAGCACCTTGAATTCGCAACTAAACATTCAGTACTTC.

The chain joins TRBV9 to TRBJ2-1, with 7 positions matching TRBD1. CDR3 size: 13 residues. The germline gives CDR1 SGDLS, CDR2 YYNGEE. Germline trimming cut 0 bases from V and 10 bases from J; bases unmatched to any gene: 4. The CDR3 DNA follows: TGTGCCAGCAGCGTAGGGGACAGCACGGAGCAGTTCTTC. The encoded protein is CASSVGDSTEQFF.

This clonotype was counted at least ten times. This sequence joins TRBV7-9 and TRBJ2-3; 15 bases match TRBD2. The CDR3 loop spans 16 amino acids. J lost 5 bases, V lost 4 bases, and 4 bases had no gene match. The germline gives CDR1 SEHNR, CDR2 FQNEAQ (reference sequence). The CDR3 nucleotides read TGTGCCAGCAGCTGGACTAGCGGGGGGGCCCGAGATACGCAGTATTTT. This translates into CASSWTSGGARDTQYF.

This clonotype was detected a few times. V gene TRBV4-2 combines with J gene TRBJ2-1, with D unresolved. In germline, CDR1 is LGHNA, CDR2 YNFKEQ. The CDR3 is 15 amino acids. The germline V and J ends were trimmed by 4 bases and 3 bases, with 13 bases remaining between them. This CDR3 is CASSPSPEIYNEQFF. For the CDR3, the DNA is TGTGCCAGCAGCCCCTCCCCGGAGATCTACAATGAGCAGTTCTTC.

The chain couples TRBV6-5 to TRBJ2-4; possibly TRBD1 for D (6 bases). This CDR3 is 15 amino acids long. The V gene lost 5 bases and the J gene lost 4 bases, with 15 bases spanning the gap. Germline V gene data show CDR1 as MNHEY and CDR2 as SVGAGI. The CDR3 loop is CASSLHGTPKNIQYF. The DNA for the CDR3 is TGTGCCAGCAGTCTCCACGGGACACCTAAAAACATTCAGTACTTC.

The chain uses TRBV4-1 and TRBJ1-1; D uncertain. V was clipped by 4 bases and J by 3 bases, with 15 bases between them. This CDR3 is built from 15 residues. Germline lookup yields CDR1 MGHRA and CDR2 YSYEKL. This CDR3 is CASSPPWVRHTEAFF. CDR3 coding DNA: TGCGCCAGCAGCCCTCCCTGGGTCAGACACACTGAAGCTTTCTTT.

This clonotype showed up many times. The rearrangement uses TRBV6-2 or TRBV6-3 and TRBJ1-1; TRBD1 agrees at 7 bases. V was pared by 3 bases and J by 7 bases, with 11 bases of the junction left unmatched. The CDR3 is made up of 15 amino acids. The germline V gene encodes CDR1 MNHEY and CDR2 SVGEGT. The CDR3 reads CASSYPRDREFEAFF. CDR3 nucleotide sequence: TGTGCCAGCAGTTATCCCCGGGACAGAGAATTTGAAGCTTTCTTT.

This clonotype has more than one count but fewer than ten. This CDR3 reads CASSIARTANTEAFF. The CDR3 bases are TGTGCCAGTAGTATAGCCCGGACAGCGAACACTGAAGCTTTCTTT. The chain carries TRBV19 and TRBJ1-1; a possible D gene is TRBD1 (6 bases). Trimming pared 1 base from V and 1 base from J, leaving 10 bases between. Germline loops: CDR1 LNHDA, CDR2 SQIVND (reference sequence). This CDR3 comprises 15 residues.

This clonotype showed up just a few times. The chain joins TRBV10-3 to TRBJ1-2, with D unresolved. The CDR3 has 11 residues. CDR1 and CDR2 from the germline V gene are ENHRY and SYGVKD. Trimming pared 2 bases from V and 6 bases from J, leaving 4 bases between. The CDR3 DNA sequence: TGTGCCATCAGTGAGGTAGATGGCTACACCTTC. This sequence encodes CAISEVDGYTF.

The J gene is TRBJ1-6, the V gene TRBV10-1; a possible D gene is TRBD1 (6 bases). The CDR3 consists of 14 residues. CDR1 and CDR2 (germline): WNHNN, SYGVQD (reference sequence). Trimming took off 2 bases at V and 9 bases at J, with 11 bases between the two ends. CDR3 in amino acids: CASSETQGISPLHF. CDR3 DNA sequence: TGCGCCAGCAGTGAGACACAGGGAATTTCACCCCTCCACTTT.

V and J are TRBV5-4 and TRBJ2-2, with D possibly TRBD1 on 6 matching bases. This CDR3 comprises 15 residues. CDR1 SGHNT and CDR2 YYREEE come from the germline V gene (reference sequence). Trimming took off 2 bases at V and 3 bases at J, with 11 bases between the two ends. CDR3: CASSFIQGDTGELFF. The CDR3, as DNA: TGTGCCAGCAGCTTCATACAGGGTGACACCGGGGAGCTGTTTTTT.

The chain uses TRBV7-9 and TRBJ1-1, with D tentatively TRBD1 (5 bases). The CDR3 has 15 amino acids. The germline CDR1 and CDR2 sequences are SEHNR and FQNEAQ (reference sequence). V lost 5 bases to trimming and J lost 0 bases, with 13 bases between them. In DNA form, the CDR3 reads TGTGCCAGCAGCCCCTCGGCAGGGATGAACACTGAAGCTTTCTTT. It encodes CASSPSAGMNTEAFF.

The gene calls are TRBV6-1 and TRBJ2-7, with TRBD1 identical over 9 bases. The CDR3 length is 15 residues. The ends lost 6 bases at V and 2 bases at J; junction bases unmatched: 8. Germline-derived CDR1 and CDR2 are MNHNS and SASEGT. CDR3: CASSVGQGIPYEQYV. In DNA, the CDR3 is TGTGCCAGCAGCGTGGGACAGGGAATCCCCTACGAGCAGTACGTC.

This clonotype was seen a handful of times. The chain couples TRBV7-9 to TRBJ1-1; no clear D. V lost 4 bases and J 7 bases, leaving 10 bases between the germline ends. Germline assignment: CDR1 SEHNR and CDR2 FQNEAQ (reference sequence). This CDR3 has 12 amino acids. The CDR3 DNA reads TGTGCCAGCAGCTCGCCGGGTATTGAAGCTTTCTTT. As protein: CASSSPGIEAFF.

DNA for the CDR3: TGTGCCAGCAGTTTCCCTGGGATCAGGACCGGGGAGCTGTTTTTT. Encoded protein: CASSFPGIRTGELFF. The genes are TRBV27 and TRBJ2-2; no definite D call. Germline values: CDR1 MNHEY, CDR2 SMNVEV (reference sequence). The V end was cut by 3 bases, the J end by 5 bases, with 13 bases between. There are 15 residues in the CDR3.

CDR3 amino acids: CASSLTVRFQETQYF. In DNA, the CDR3 is TGTGCCAGCAGCTTAACCGTCAGGTTTCAGGAGACCCAGTACTTC. This chain joins TRBV7-9 and TRBJ2-5; D ambiguous. The CDR3 runs 15 residues. V dropped 2 bases and J dropped 5 bases, with 15 bases sitting between them. CDR1 and CDR2 from the germline V gene are SEHNR and FQNEAQ (reference sequence).

This clonotype was found many times. The V call is TRBV6-1, the J call TRBJ2-2; D call uncertain. Germline CDR1 is MNHNS and CDR2 is SASEGT. The CDR3 covers 12 residues. Trimming took 5 bases from V and 6 from J, leaving 7 bases between them. The CDR3 is CASSFRAGELFF. In DNA, the CDR3 is TGTGCCAGCAGTTTTCGGGCCGGGGAGCTGTTTTTT.

The genes are TRBV4-2 and TRBJ2-7; 7 bases match TRBD1. The CDR3 covers 14 residues. CDR1 and CDR2 from the germline V gene are LGHNA and YNFKEQ. V gave up 2 bases and J gave up 7 bases; unmatched junction bases: 8. CDR3 DNA sequence: TGTGCCAGCAGCCAACCGGGACAGCCCAGGGAGCAGTACTTC. Protein: CASSQPGQPREQYF.